This is a list of T cell receptor beta chains from one sample in a study of CD8+ T cells in alopecia areata. TCRdb's table, derived via immunoSEQ multiplex PCR, lists solely in-frame clones and lacks some. Among 270,000 or so clones listed, roughly 60% were seen once. The specimen was CD4+ T cells sorted from blood, collected at week 24, from a patient treated with tofacitinib. These receptor sequences come from a human donor with alopecia areata. Each CDR3 is given with its conserved first and last residue. D genes are given only for firm matches. Clone size is stated in some rows and not others, as once, few, many or a class when expanded.

clone_size d_call j_call v_call cdr3_aa cdr3_nt
- - TRBJ1-2 TRBV7-2 CASSPHYAGYTF TGTGCCAGCAGCCCCCACTACGCTGGCTACACCTTC
- TRBD2 TRBJ2-1 TRBV28 CASSSRGDEQFF TGTGCCAGCAGCTCGCGGGGGGATGAGCAGTTCTTC
few TRBD1 TRBJ2-7 TRBV29-1 CSVGQDQEQYF TGCAGCGTGGGACAGGATCAAGAGCAGTACTTC
- - TRBJ2-2 TRBV10-3 CAISTGHTGELFF TGTGCCATCAGTACGGGACACACCGGGGAGCTGTTTTTT
- TRBD1 TRBJ2-1 TRBV30 CAWSVGQGKGSRRFF TGTGCCTGGAGTGTGGGACAGGGTAAAGGATCCCGTCGATTCTTC
- - TRBJ1-5 TRBV6-6 CATGGFGQPQHF TGTGCCACCGGGGGTTTTGGGCAGCCCCAGCATTTT
- TRBD1 TRBJ1-2 TRBV30 CAWDYRGLNYGYTF TGTGCCTGGGATTACAGGGGGCTTAACTATGGCTACACCTTC
- - TRBJ2-5 TRBV29-1 CSVGHLLQETQYF TGCAGCGTCGGTCACCTACTCCAAGAGACCCAGTACTTC
- - TRBJ1-1 TRBV7-2 CASSLYHGAQRAEAFF TGTGCCAGCAGCTTGTACCACGGCGCCCAAAGGGCTGAAGCTTTCTTT
- - TRBJ2-7 TRBV4-1 CASSQGVLGRGSYEQYF TGCGCCAGCAGCCAGGGAGTACTTGGAAGGGGGTCCTACGAGCAGTACTTC
- - TRBJ1-2 TRBV21-1 CASEGRLYGYTF TGTGCCAGCGAGGGGCGACTGTATGGCTACACCTTC
- - TRBJ2-3 TRBV5-1 CASSRGGTDTQYF TGCGCCAGCAGCCGGGGCGGCACAGATACGCAGTATTTT
- - TRBJ2-5 TRBV9 CASSVTLAGAQETQYF TGTGCCAGCAGCGTAACTCTGGCGGGGGCCCAAGAGACCCAGTACTTC
- - TRBJ2-3 TRBV7-9 CASSLAGGNTQYF TGTGCCAGCAGCTTAGCAGGGGGTAATACGCAGTATTTT
few - TRBJ2-6 TRBV5-4 CASSLAGLGANVLTF TGTGCCAGCAGCTTGGCCGGTCTGGGGGCCAACGTCCTGACTTTC
few - TRBJ1-2 TRBV29-1 CSDYRTGGYTF TGCAGCGACTACCGGACCGGGGGCTACACCTTC
- - TRBJ2-5 TRBV7-9 CAGERAPEETQYF TGTGCCGGGGAACGAGCCCCGGAGGAGACCCAGTACTTC
- - TRBJ2-7 TRBV28 CASSVTNYEQYF TGTGCCAGCAGTGTGACTAACTACGAGCAGTACTTC
- - TRBJ2-5 TRBV15 CATSVQAQETQYF TGTGCCACCAGCGTTCAGGCTCAAGAGACCCAGTACTTC
- TRBD1 TRBJ2-2 TRBV2 CASTRDSPRNTGELFF TGTGCCAGCACAAGGGACAGTCCGAGGAACACCGGGGAGCTGTTTTTT
- - TRBJ2-6 TRBV28 CASSLRGGANVLTF TGTGCCAGCAGTCTAAGAGGGGGGGCCAACGTCCTGACTTTC
- - TRBJ1-2 TRBV29-1 CSVMGRVSYGYTF TGCAGCGTTATGGGCAGGGTGAGCTATGGCTACACCTTC
- TRBD1 TRBJ1-2 TRBV5-1 CASSLGTTGGRDGYTF TGCGCCAGCAGCTTGGGAACGACAGGGGGACGAGATGGCTACACCTTC
- - TRBJ2-3 TRBV2 CASSASTGSPSTQYF TGTGCCAGCAGTGCCTCGACAGGTTCCCCTTCTACGCAGTATTTT
few - TRBJ2-3 TRBV27 CASSSTSADTQYF TGTGCCAGCAGTTCCACAAGTGCAGATACGCAGTATTTT
- TRBD1 TRBJ2-3 TRBV5-4 CASSLVIWTGQSTDTQYF TGTGCCAGCAGCTTGGTTATTTGGACAGGTCAAAGCACAGATACGCAGTATTTT
- - TRBJ1-1 TRBV29-1 CSVENRIMNTEAFF TGCAGCGTTGAGAACAGAATCATGAACACTGAAGCTTTCTTT
- TRBD1 TRBJ2-1 TRBV30 CAWSPGQGVGNEQFF TGTGCCTGGAGCCCGGGACAGGGGGTCGGGAATGAGCAGTTCTTC
few - TRBJ1-2 TRBV29-1 CSVEGTAGYTF TGCAGCGTTGAAGGGACAGCTGGCTACACCTTC
once - TRBJ2-3 TRBV30 CAWTLNTQYF TGTGCCTGGACCCTTAATACGCAGTATTTT
- - TRBJ1-2 TRBV30 CAWTGDLENYGYTF TGTGCCTGGACCGGGGACTTGGAAAACTATGGCTACACCTTC
- TRBD1 TRBJ1-2 TRBV6-5 CASTRQGEGYGYTF TGTGCCAGCACCAGACAGGGGGAAGGGTATGGCTACACCTTC
few - TRBJ1-1 TRBV4-2 CASSQTNRKNTEAFF TGTGCCAGCAGCCAGACCAACCGGAAGAACACTGAAGCTTTCTTT
once TRBD2 TRBJ2-5 TRBV5-4 CASSSSAGVEETQYF TGTGCCAGCAGCTCCTCGGCGGGGGTTGAAGAGACCCAGTACTTC
- - TRBJ1-3 TRBV5-5 CASSRRGSAPSGNTIYF TGTGCCAGCAGCCGCAGGGGCTCCGCGCCAAGTGGAAACACCATATATTTT
few TRBD2 TRBJ2-3 TRBV6-5 CASSYSLAGGTDTQYF TGTGCCAGCAGTTACTCCCTAGCGGGGGGAACAGATACGCAGTATTTT
few - TRBJ1-2 TRBV5-4 CASSPDGRGENGYTF TGTGCCAGCAGCCCCGACGGCAGGGGAGAGAATGGCTACACCTTC
- - TRBJ1-2 TRBV15 CATSRAGQSYGYTF TGTGCCACCAGCAGAGCCGGACAATCCTATGGCTACACCTTC
- - TRBJ1-1 TRBV4-3 CASSLQYGNTEAFF TGCGCCAGCAGCCTCCAATATGGGAACACTGAAGCTTTCTTT
- TRBD1 TRBJ1-1 TRBV5-1 CASSWRDRGNTEAFF TGCGCCAGCAGCTGGAGGGACAGAGGAAACACTGAAGCTTTCTTT
few TRBD2 TRBJ2-1 TRBV29-1 CSVTGTSGGLNEQFF TGCAGCGTAACCGGGACTAGCGGGGGCCTCAATGAGCAGTTCTTC
few - TRBJ2-7 TRBV29-1 CSVGPRAGSSYEQYF TGCAGCGTGGGCCCTCGGGCCGGGAGCTCCTACGAGCAGTACTTC
- - TRBJ1-6 TRBV7-2 CASSLGDSNSPLHF TGTGCCAGCAGCTTAGGAGACAGTAATTCACCCCTCCACTTT
- TRBD2 TRBJ2-1 TRBV30 CAWRRTSGGSNEQFF TGTGCCTGGAGACGGACTAGCGGGGGAAGCAATGAGCAGTTCTTC
- - TRBJ2-1 TRBV30 CAFLGGASGYDEQFF TGTGCCTTCCTGGGGGGGGCTTCGGGTTACGATGAGCAGTTCTTC
- TRBD1 TRBJ2-1 TRBV6-6 CASSSGTGPYNEQFF TGTGCCAGCAGCTCCGGGACAGGTCCCTACAATGAGCAGTTCTTC
- - TRBJ2-3 TRBV29-1 CSVRVLLGTDTQYF TGCAGCGTTCGGGTATTGCTGGGCACAGATACGCAGTATTTT
- TRBD1 TRBJ1-6 TRBV6-6 CASTHRDRGNSPLHF TGTGCCAGCACCCACCGGGACAGGGGGAATTCACCCCTCCACTTT
once - TRBJ2-3 TRBV25-1 CASSESGTDTQYF TGTGCCAGCTCCGAGTCGGGCACAGATACGCAGTATTTT
once - TRBJ1-6 TRBV10-3 CAISEQGNNSPLHF TGTGCCATCAGTGAGCAGGGGAATAATTCACCCCTCCACTTT
once - TRBJ2-2 TRBV29-1 CSVGPGGGGEELFF TGCAGCGTTGGCCCAGGCGGCGGAGGAGAGGAGCTGTTTTTT
- TRBD2 TRBJ2-1 TRBV2 CASNRLAGGNEQFF TGTGCCAGCAATCGACTAGCGGGGGGCAATGAGCAGTTCTTC
- TRBD2 TRBJ2-2 TRBV30 CAWIRRETNTGELFF TGTGCCTGGATACGGCGGGAGACGAACACCGGGGAGCTGTTTTTT
few - TRBJ2-5 TRBV14 CASSRETQYF TGTGCCAGCAGCCGGGAGACCCAGTACTTC
- - TRBJ2-7 TRBV6-5 CASSYSNPGTYEQYF TGTGCCAGCAGTTACTCGAACCCTGGCACCTACGAGCAGTACTTC
- TRBD2 TRBJ2-1 TRBV27 CASSFSGGALASYNEQFF TGTGCCAGCAGTTTTAGCGGGGGGGCGTTGGCCTCCTACAATGAGCAGTTCTTC
once - TRBJ1-2 TRBV30 CACGNLWYGYTF TGTGCCTGCGGGAATTTGTGGTATGGCTACACCTTC
- - TRBJ2-1 TRBV5-1 CASSQFTGLAPYNEQFF TGCGCCAGCAGTCAGTTCACGGGACTGGCCCCCTACAATGAGCAGTTCTTC
few - TRBJ1-5 TRBV19 CASSSLRQPQHF TGTGCCAGTAGTAGCTTACGCCAGCCCCAGCATTTT